The sequence of this T cell receptor (beta chain) was determined in a study of T cell repertoires in cytomegalovirus infection. Findings of the study overall: Totalled public TCR beta family frequency picked out people who carried CMV plus the relevant HLA.

The CDR3 runs to 13 residues. Germline trimming cut 8 bases from V and 5 bases from J; bases unmatched to any gene: 8. Germline values: CDR1 SGHAT, CDR2 FQNNGV. Worth noting for this clonotype: Its antigen is currently unknown.

TCRdb processed the reads anew with MiXCR; each CDR3 protein has one entry. This sample has 350,000 to 500,000 distinct CDR3 sequences, with approximately 30% found just once. The sample consisted of PBMCs. This chain uses TRBV11-2 with TRBJ2-7; 8 bases fit TRBD2. The clonotype originates from a human donor in good health (CMV status not recorded). Some clones in this sample may be carry-over from other donors' samples. DNA for the CDR3: TGTGCCAGCGGATCCTTAGCGGGGCACGAGCAGTACTTC. Protein sequence: CASGSLAGHEQYF.